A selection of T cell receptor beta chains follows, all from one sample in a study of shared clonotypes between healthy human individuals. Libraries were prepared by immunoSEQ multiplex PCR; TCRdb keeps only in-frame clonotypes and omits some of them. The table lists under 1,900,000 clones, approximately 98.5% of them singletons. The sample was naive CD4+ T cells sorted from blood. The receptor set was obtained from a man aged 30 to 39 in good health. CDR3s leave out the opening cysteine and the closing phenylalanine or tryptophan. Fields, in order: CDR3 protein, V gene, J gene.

ASSSVLADSYNEQF	TRBV11-2	TRBJ2-1
ASSPARFGAIDGYT	TRBV5-5	TRBJ1-2
ASSPPGSGANVLT	TRBV11-2	TRBJ2-6
ASSQGSLGGGEKLF	TRBV4-1	TRBJ1-4
ASSDSDTRGYT	TRBV5-4	TRBJ1-2
AGRRELTGELF	TRBV30	TRBJ2-2
ASSSDRGLRFGELF	TRBV13	TRBJ2-2
ASSPTGTYEQY	TRBV19	TRBJ2-7
ASSDRVEKLF	TRBV7-6	TRBJ1-4
ASSLEGPPTDTQY	TRBV7-9	TRBJ2-3
ATSGIMDTGVETQY	TRBV15	TRBJ2-5
SVEGLPGPRGYT	TRBV29-1	TRBJ1-2
ASSLEAGELF	TRBV5-1	TRBJ2-2
ASSYSTGTSGNTIY	TRBV6-5	TRBJ1-3
AISAGGDNQPQH	TRBV10-3	TRBJ1-5
ASSQDRLAGDTQY	TRBV4-3	TRBJ2-3
ASSLGSAATSEQY	TRBV5-6	TRBJ2-7
ASGLVVGHPWTGELF	TRBV12-5	TRBJ2-2
ASSLVPSTGELF	TRBV11-2	TRBJ2-2
ASSRDPTPDTQY	TRBV18	TRBJ2-3
ASSGTGTYNEQF	TRBV10-1	TRBJ2-1
ASSLGPVSTDTQY	TRBV27	TRBJ2-3
ASSLGGIDYEQY	TRBV5-1	TRBJ2-7
ASSLAGTGGVKLF	TRBV5-1	TRBJ1-4
ASSTSGDTQY	TRBV28	TRBJ2-3
ATTWGGELF	TRBV5-1	TRBJ2-2
ASAPSGNEQF	TRBV6-6	TRBJ2-1
ASSLTGAGANVLT	TRBV18	TRBJ2-6
ASREPGQGLEQY	TRBV25-1	TRBJ2-7
ASRVTGGSYNEQF	TRBV7-6	TRBJ2-1
AWERDRDEKLF	TRBV30	TRBJ1-4
ASRRDSELAGVHNEQF	TRBV4-1	TRBJ2-1
ASSSNRDSSGNTIY	TRBV5-5	TRBJ1-3
ASSLSVNEKLF	TRBV7-9	TRBJ1-4
ASSFLRGTGFYEQY	TRBV27	TRBJ2-7
ASSLAPGQKQETQY	TRBV5-1	TRBJ2-5
ASSEQMINTEAF	TRBV2	TRBJ1-1
ASSLVSGTSLPEQF	TRBV18	TRBJ2-1
ASSEGRLYQETQY	TRBV6-1	TRBJ2-5
ASSLGPGVGTQY	TRBV5-1	TRBJ2-3
ASSLLVTGSFYEQY	TRBV5-8	TRBJ2-7
ASSPQGTRYEQY	TRBV6-5	TRBJ2-7
ASSLIGGMNTGELF	TRBV14	TRBJ2-2
ATSPRPGQGGEKLF	TRBV15	TRBJ1-4
ASTINPCVNTEAF	TRBV14	TRBJ1-1